This T cell receptor (beta chain) is drawn from a study of PD-L1 blockade in urothelial cancer. TCRdb's table, derived via immunoSEQ multiplex PCR, lists solely in-frame clones and lacks some. Among 100,000 to 150,000 clones listed, about 82% were seen once. Time point described: peripheral blood 6 weeks after treatment start. A total of 1 to 8 samples per patient were collected pretreatment and on-treatment. The V gene end was trimmed by 6 bases and the J gene end by 2 bases; junction bases not matched to a gene: 5. Looked up from germline, CDR1 is MDHEN and CDR2 is SYDVKM. The CDR3 has 14 residues. Material: PBMCs, obtained around atezolizumab (anti-PD-L1) treatment. This sequence was found in a man over 45 with urothelial cancer. V usage is TRBV28 and J usage is TRBJ2-5; the match to TRBD2 covers 8 bases. The CDR3 DNA reads as TGTGCCAGCAGCCGCACTAGCGGTCAAGAGACCCAGTACTTC. Translated: CASSRTSGQETQYF.